This T cell receptor (beta chain) was retrieved from a study of Graves' ophthalmopathy and Graves' hyperthyroidism. This clonotype was recorded a few times. Trimming took 1 base from V and 10 from J, leaving 15 bases between them. This CDR3 is 15 amino acids long. Germline V lookup: CDR1 SGHRS, CDR2 YFSETQ. RNA served as the template for amplifying TCR beta CDR3 regions. Second-round multiplex PCR came after first-round RT-PCR with HTBI primers. TCRdb re-called the multiplex PCR reads through MiXCR, storing one row per CDR3 protein. The sample has about 14,000 distinct CDR3 sequences, about half seen once. A diagnosis was made from clinical symptoms together with serum thyroxine, TRAb, thyroid ultrasound and orbital computed tomography. As the starting material, around 9.1 ml of fresh peripheral blood yielded the PBMCs.

This chain joins TRBV5-1 and TRBJ1-6, with D maybe TRBD1 (6 bases). The specimen sequenced was peripheral blood. This TCR was recovered from a woman aged 25 to 39 with Graves' ophthalmopathy. CDR3 nucleotides: TGCGCCAGCAGCTTGCAACAGGGACGCAGCTCACCCCTCCACTTT. The encoded protein is CASSLQQGRSSPLHF.